This note documents a single TCR beta chain sequence. Its target is not known. This sample is drawn from a study of T-cell reconstitution after alpha-beta-depleted transplantation in children. Notes on the study in general: From newly produced T cells came most of the T-cell counts and diversity one year after transplant. After transplant, high TCRbeta diversity at day 60 in some patients arose from surviving recipient T cells and thymic progenitors. Where alpha-beta T cells came from about two months after transplant was reportedly several hundred expanded graft clones.

The authors prepared the TCRbeta library with unique molecular identifiers. TCRdb re-called the PCR reads with MiXCR, one entry per CDR3 protein. The sample records 600,000 to 700,000 distinct CDR3 sequences, less than 15% being singletons. Germline-derived CDR1 and CDR2 are DFQATT and SNEGSKA (reference sequence). The CDR3 consists of 16 residues. The junction had 20 bases not matched to a gene; V was cut back by 6 bases and J by 6 bases. The receptor comes from a girl aged 2-10 years with congenital amegakaryocytic thrombocytopenia, due to receive a stem cell transplant. The specimen comprised PBMCs, sampled before TCRalphabeta/CD19-depleted stem cell transplant. The chain links TRBV20-1 to TRBJ2-7; 7 bases align to TRBD1. The CDR3 reads CSALSHREGALGEQYF. The CDR3 DNA is TGCAGTGCCCTCTCCCATCGAGAGGGGGCCCTCGGCGAGCAGTACTTC.